This is a list of T cell receptor beta chains from one sample in a study of blood T cell repertoires in COVID-19. Data came from immunoSEQ multiplex PCR; TCRdb stores just in-frame clones and leaves some out. The sample lists a few hundred thousand clones, approximately 89% occurring once. The sequencing input was PBMCs or T cells enriched from blood (not recorded which). These receptors all come from a woman between 35 and 50 years old who had been exposed to COVID-19. Each CDR3 is given with its conserved first and last residue. A D gene is named only where the DNA matches it firmly.

len	v_gene	j_gene	d_gene	CDR3nt	CDR3aa
15	TRBV7-3	TRBJ1-3	-	TGTGCCAGCAGCTTAATGGCTGGCTCTGGAAACACCATATATTTT	CASSLMAGSGNTIYF
14	TRBV7-2	TRBJ2-7	TRBD2	TGTGCCAGCAGGCGGGACTACTCCTCCTACGAGCAGTACTTC	CASRRDYSSYEQYF
15	TRBV27	TRBJ2-5	TRBD1	TGTGCCAGCAGTCCTTTTAGGACAGGGGTGATGACCCAGTACTTC	CASSPFRTGVMTQYF
14	TRBV6-4	TRBJ1-2	-	TGTGCCAGCAGTGACTCACAGGGTTTGGGGGGCTACACCTTC	CASSDSQGLGGYTF
13	TRBV10-3	TRBJ2-3	-	TGTGCCATCAGCCAGACAAGCACAGATACGCAGTATTTT	CAISQTSTDTQYF
15	TRBV7-2	TRBJ2-7	TRBD1	TGTGCCAGCAGCGTTGGGACAGGGGACGCTTACGAGCAGTACTTC	CASSVGTGDAYEQYF
15	TRBV6-5	TRBJ1-5	-	TGTGCCAGCAGGGAGACAGGCGGTGGGAATCAGCCCCAGCATTTT	CASRETGGGNQPQHF
14	TRBV24-1	TRBJ2-3	TRBD2	TGTGCCACCAGCAAGCGGGAGGAACCAGATACGCAGTATTTT	CATSKREEPDTQYF
14	TRBV6-5	TRBJ2-3	-	TGTGCCAGCAGTTCCCGACTAGGGGTAGATACGCAGTATTTT	CASSSRLGVDTQYF
15	TRBV7-8	TRBJ2-2	-	TGTGCCAGCAGCCTACGACTAGGGAACACCGGGGAGCTGTTTTTT	CASSLRLGNTGELFF
12	TRBV11-2	TRBJ2-7	-	TGTGCCAGCAGCTTTTTCAGTTACGAGCAGTACTTC	CASSFFSYEQYF
15	TRBV2	TRBJ1-1	TRBD1	TGTGCCAGCAGTATCCCGACTCGACAGGGGGCAGATGCTTTCTTT	CASSIPTRQGADAFF
13	TRBV6-4	TRBJ2-2	-	TGTGCCAGCTCCACACCGAACACCGGGGAGCTGTTTTTT	CASSTPNTGELFF
15	TRBV18	TRBJ1-4	TRBD1	TGTGCCAGCTCACCACCGACAGGGGCAAGGGAAAAACTGTTTTTT	CASSPPTGAREKLFF
12	TRBV7-8	TRBJ1-4	TRBD1	TGTGCCAGCAGCCGACAGGGAAGAAAACTGTTTTTT	CASSRQGRKLFF
14	TRBV5-1	TRBJ1-4	TRBD1	TGCGCCAGCAGCTTACAGGGGGCGGATGAAAAACTGTTTTTT	CASSLQGADEKLFF